Sequencing of this T cell receptor (beta chain) was carried out in a study of OX40 agonist ivuxolimab in advanced cancers. Assay used: immunoSEQ multiplex PCR; TCRdb lists only in-frame clones, some missing. The sample consists of about 71,000 clones, roughly 84% of them appearing once. The CDR3 covers 15 residues. Germline CDR1 and CDR2: SGHVS and FNYEAQ. The V gene lost 5 bases and the J gene lost 2 bases, with 14 bases spanning the gap. The clonotype comes from an adult with an advanced solid tumor such as melanoma, head and neck, liver or kidney cancer. The V call is TRBV7-6, the J call TRBJ2-3, with TRBD1 as a possible D gene (6 bases). The sample was CD4+ or CD8+ T cells sorted from blood, taken in a trial of the OX40 agonist ivuxolimab. The CDR3 DNA sequence: TGTGCCAGCAGCCCTTTTGACAGGTACACAGATACGCAGTATTTT. Amino acids: CASSPFDRYTDTQYF.